The rows below give T cell receptor beta chains drawn from one sample of a study of radiotherapy plus CTLA-4 blockade in lung cancer. The data were produced by immunoSEQ multiplex PCR, yet TCRdb's version contains in-frame clones alone and is incomplete. The sample includes approximately 80,000 clones, roughly 69% of them seen just once. The source material was peripheral blood, sampled from a patient treated with radiotherapy plus ipilimumab. These TCRs come from a human donor with non-small cell lung cancer whose response to radiotherapy plus ipilimumab could not be evaluated. CDR3s include the opening cysteine and the closing phenylalanine or tryptophan. A D gene is named only where the DNA matches it firmly. The size field is filled for only some rows; it gives once, few, many or a size class.

j_gene: TRBJ2-7
d_gene: TRBD1
v_gene: TRBV6-6
abundance: few
CDR3nt: TGTGCCAGCAGTTACGGACAGGATAGCTACGAGCAGTACTTC
CDR3aa: CASSYGQDSYEQYF

j_gene: TRBJ2-3
d_gene: .
v_gene: TRBV10-2
abundance: .
CDR3nt: TGCGCCAGCACTAGACTAGGAGATACGCAGTATTTT
CDR3aa: CASTRLGDTQYF

j_gene: TRBJ2-7
d_gene: TRBD2
v_gene: TRBV5-4
abundance: .
CDR3nt: TGTGCCAGCAGCTCCCTAGCGGGGGCGACCTACGAGCAGTACTTC
CDR3aa: CASSSLAGATYEQYF

j_gene: TRBJ2-1
d_gene: .
v_gene: TRBV5-6
abundance: .
CDR3nt: TGTGCCAGCAGCTTGCATGGGCAGGGGATTTTGGATGAGCAGTTCTTC
CDR3aa: CASSLHGQGILDEQFF

j_gene: TRBJ1-3
d_gene: .
v_gene: TRBV5-5
abundance: .
CDR3nt: TGTGCCAGCAGTCAACAAGTGGGGGGGATCCTCTCTGGAAACACCATATATTTT
CDR3aa: CASSQQVGGILSGNTIYF

j_gene: TRBJ1-1
d_gene: TRBD1
v_gene: TRBV11-3
abundance: many
CDR3nt: TGTGCCAGCAGCTTAAGGGGGCGCGAAGCTTTCTTT
CDR3aa: CASSLRGREAFF

j_gene: TRBJ2-3
d_gene: .
v_gene: TRBV9
abundance: .
CDR3nt: TGTGCCAGCAGCGTAGGGACAGACACAGATACGCAGTATTTT
CDR3aa: CASSVGTDTDTQYF

j_gene: TRBJ1-4
d_gene: .
v_gene: TRBV4-1
abundance: .
CDR3nt: TGCGCCAGCAGCCCAGGACTTCTAGAAAAACTGTTTTTT
CDR3aa: CASSPGLLEKLFF

j_gene: TRBJ2-5
d_gene: TRBD1
v_gene: TRBV6-5
abundance: .
CDR3nt: TGTGCCAGCAGTTACCCGGGCCAGGGGGCTGGGGGGACCCAGTACTTC
CDR3aa: CASSYPGQGAGGTQYF

j_gene: TRBJ2-2
d_gene: TRBD1
v_gene: TRBV7-9
abundance: .
CDR3nt: TGTGCCAGCAGCAACAGGGGCCTAAATGGGGAGCTGTTTTTT
CDR3aa: CASSNRGLNGELFF

j_gene: TRBJ2-7
d_gene: TRBD1
v_gene: TRBV9
abundance: few
CDR3nt: TGTGCCAGTGGTGGGACAGGCGCCTACGAGCAGTACTTC
CDR3aa: CASGGTGAYEQYF

j_gene: TRBJ1-1
d_gene: TRBD1
v_gene: TRBV27
abundance: .
CDR3nt: TGTGCCAGCAGTCCCTACCCCGACAGGGTGGGCACTGAAGCTTTCTTT
CDR3aa: CASSPYPDRVGTEAFF

j_gene: TRBJ1-2
d_gene: TRBD1
v_gene: TRBV27
abundance: .
CDR3nt: TGTGCCAGCAGTTTTGGGACAGGTGGCTATGGCTACACCTTC
CDR3aa: CASSFGTGGYGYTF

j_gene: TRBJ1-2
d_gene: .
v_gene: TRBV5-1
abundance: .
CDR3nt: TGCGCCAGCAGCTTGGCCGGGGAAGCTAACTATGGCTACACCTTC
CDR3aa: CASSLAGEANYGYTF

j_gene: TRBJ2-1
d_gene: TRBD1
v_gene: TRBV5-1
abundance: .
CDR3nt: TGCGCCAGCAGCTTGGGACAGGGGTACAATGAGCAGTTCTTC
CDR3aa: CASSLGQGYNEQFF

j_gene: TRBJ2-4
d_gene: TRBD2
v_gene: TRBV4-2
abundance: .
CDR3nt: TGTGCCAGCAGCCAAGATCTTCGGGCTAGCGGACTCAAAAACATTCAGTACTTC
CDR3aa: CASSQDLRASGLKNIQYF

j_gene: TRBJ2-3
d_gene: TRBD2
v_gene: TRBV4-3
abundance: .
CDR3nt: TGCGCCAGCAGCCATATAGGACTAGTGGGTCTTAGCACAGATACGCAGTATTTT
CDR3aa: CASSHIGLVGLSTDTQYF

j_gene: TRBJ1-5
d_gene: .
v_gene: TRBV30
abundance: .
CDR3nt: TGTGCTGCAGGGGAATCGGGTAATCAGCCCCAGCATTTT
CDR3aa: CAAGESGNQPQHF

j_gene: TRBJ1-4
d_gene: TRBD1
v_gene: TRBV25-1
abundance: .
CDR3nt: TGTGCCAGCAGTAGAGGACAGGGGAATTATGAAAAACTGTTTTTT
CDR3aa: CASSRGQGNYEKLFF

j_gene: TRBJ2-7
d_gene: .
v_gene: TRBV5-1
abundance: .
CDR3nt: TGCGCCAGCAGCTTGGTCAGAGGGTACGAGCAGTACTTC
CDR3aa: CASSLVRGYEQYF

j_gene: TRBJ2-5
d_gene: .
v_gene: TRBV6-5
abundance: .
CDR3nt: TGTGCCAGCAGTACCTATCATACGTTTCAAGAGACCCAGTACTTC
CDR3aa: CASSTYHTFQETQYF

j_gene: TRBJ2-7
d_gene: TRBD1
v_gene: TRBV5-4
abundance: .
CDR3nt: TGTGCCAGCAGCTTGGGTGGGTGGACAGGGGCCTACGAGCAGTACTTC
CDR3aa: CASSLGGWTGAYEQYF

j_gene: TRBJ1-3
d_gene: .
v_gene: TRBV6-1
abundance: .
CDR3nt: TGTGCCAGCAGTGAAGATGGAGGAGCTTCTGGAAACACCATATATTTT
CDR3aa: CASSEDGGASGNTIYF

j_gene: TRBJ1-1
d_gene: .
v_gene: TRBV21-1
abundance: .
CDR3nt: TGTGCCAGCAGCAACGGGACAATGAACACTGAAGCTTTCTTT
CDR3aa: CASSNGTMNTEAFF

j_gene: TRBJ1-4
d_gene: TRBD1
v_gene: TRBV7-2
abundance: few
CDR3nt: TGTGCCAGCAGCCAGGGACAGGGTTATGAAAAACTGTTTTTT
CDR3aa: CASSQGQGYEKLFF

j_gene: TRBJ2-3
d_gene: .
v_gene: TRBV2
abundance: .
CDR3nt: TGTGCCAGCAGTGAGTTAGCAGGCACAGATACGCAGTATTTT
CDR3aa: CASSELAGTDTQYF

j_gene: TRBJ2-1
d_gene: TRBD1
v_gene: TRBV7-3
abundance: few
CDR3nt: TGTGCCAGCAGCCAGAACCGGGACAGATACAATGAGCAGTTCTTC
CDR3aa: CASSQNRDRYNEQFF

j_gene: TRBJ1-5
d_gene: TRBD1
v_gene: TRBV4-1
abundance: .
CDR3nt: TGCGCCAGCAGCCCGAGGACAGGGCCTAATCAGCCCCAGCATTTT
CDR3aa: CASSPRTGPNQPQHF

j_gene: TRBJ2-3
d_gene: TRBD2
v_gene: TRBV18
abundance: .
CDR3nt: TGTGCCAGCTCCACTAGCGGGAAGACAGATACGCAGTATTTT
CDR3aa: CASSTSGKTDTQYF

j_gene: TRBJ2-3
d_gene: TRBD2
v_gene: TRBV5-1
abundance: once
CDR3nt: TGCGCCAGCAGGAGAACTAGCGTCACAGATACGCAGTATTTT
CDR3aa: CASRRTSVTDTQYF

j_gene: TRBJ2-7
d_gene: .
v_gene: TRBV14
abundance: .
CDR3nt: TGTGCCAGCAGCCAAGGGAGGGGCCAGACCTACGAGCAGTACTTC
CDR3aa: CASSQGRGQTYEQYF

j_gene: TRBJ2-7
d_gene: TRBD1
v_gene: TRBV6-6
abundance: .
CDR3nt: TGTGCCAGCAAACGCGACAGGGTCGCCTACGAGCAGTACTTC
CDR3aa: CASKRDRVAYEQYF

j_gene: TRBJ2-5
d_gene: TRBD2
v_gene: TRBV13
abundance: .
CDR3nt: TGTGCCAGCAGCGCCGATCAGGGCGGGGGAGAGACCCAGTACTTC
CDR3aa: CASSADQGGGETQYF

j_gene: TRBJ1-6
d_gene: .
v_gene: TRBV4-1
abundance: .
CDR3nt: TGCGCCAGTTCCTTGGGGGCTGCTAATTCACCCCTCCACTTT
CDR3aa: CASSLGAANSPLHF

j_gene: TRBJ1-2
d_gene: .
v_gene: TRBV28
abundance: few
CDR3nt: TGTGCCAGCAGCACCAACAGGGATGGCTACACCTTC
CDR3aa: CASSTNRDGYTF

j_gene: TRBJ1-2
d_gene: .
v_gene: TRBV15
abundance: .
CDR3nt: TGTGCCACCAGCAGAGATAAGCAGGCGTACTATGGCTACACCTTC
CDR3aa: CATSRDKQAYYGYTF

j_gene: TRBJ1-3
d_gene: TRBD1
v_gene: TRBV28
abundance: many
CDR3nt: TGTGCCAGCAGTTTAAGGGACAGGGTTTTAATGGGCTCTGGAAACACCATATATTTT
CDR3aa: CASSLRDRVLMGSGNTIYF

j_gene: TRBJ2-7
d_gene: TRBD2
v_gene: TRBV19
abundance: .
CDR3nt: TGTGCCAGTAGTCCCCGGAGGGGAGGGACGGACGCCTACGAGCAGTACTTC
CDR3aa: CASSPRRGGTDAYEQYF

j_gene: TRBJ2-7
d_gene: .
v_gene: TRBV6-5
abundance: few
CDR3nt: TGTGCCAGCAGTTCTACGGCAGGGCCGGCCTACGAGCAGTACTTC
CDR3aa: CASSSTAGPAYEQYF